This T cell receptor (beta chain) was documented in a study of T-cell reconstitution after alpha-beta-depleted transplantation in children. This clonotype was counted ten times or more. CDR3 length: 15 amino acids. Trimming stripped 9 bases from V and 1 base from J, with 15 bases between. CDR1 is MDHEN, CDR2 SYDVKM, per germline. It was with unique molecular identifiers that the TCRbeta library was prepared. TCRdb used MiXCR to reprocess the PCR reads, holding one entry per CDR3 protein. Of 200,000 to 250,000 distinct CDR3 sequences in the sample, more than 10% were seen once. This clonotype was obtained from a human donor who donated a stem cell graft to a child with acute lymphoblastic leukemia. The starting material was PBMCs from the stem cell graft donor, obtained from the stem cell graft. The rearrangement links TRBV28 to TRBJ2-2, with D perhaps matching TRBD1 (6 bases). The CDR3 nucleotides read TGTGCCAGTCTCCAGGGGTCCGAGAACACCGGGGAGCTGTTTTTT. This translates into CASLQGSENTGELFF.